This T cell receptor beta chain appears in the sequencing data of a study of cytomegalovirus exposure and HLA in healthy donors. Findings and caveats of the study: An analysis was carried out later, and it reportedly showed fewer N-insertions in an Asian-associated ancestry cluster than the roughly 670-donor mean.

The CDR3 contains 15 residues. From germline, CDR1 is SEHNR and CDR2 FQNEAQ (reference sequence). V dropped 1 base and J dropped 4; count of bases not matched to a gene: 5. About this clone: Its target is not known.

Primers for the PCR totalled 60 Vbeta and 13 Jbeta. Sequencing used immunoSEQ multiplex PCR; TCRdb keeps in-frame clones, though not all of them. Here the sample spans 150,000 to 200,000 clones, approximately 84% being singletons. The gene calls are TRBV7-9 and TRBJ2-5; 8 bases are shared with TRBD2. Sequenced sample: PBMCs. The receptor comes from a boy between 2 and 10 years old in good health and CMV-seronegative. The CDR3 protein is CASSLVRLATETQYF. Written as DNA, the CDR3 is TGTGCCAGCAGCTTAGTGCGACTAGCGACAGAGACCCAGTACTTC. Looking up the rest from reference TRBV7-9 and TRBJ2-5 gives the full variable domain: DTGVSQNPRHKITKRGQNVTFRCDPISEHNRLYWYRQTLGQGPEFLTYFQNEAQLEKSRLLSDRFSAERPKGSFSTLEIQRTEQGDSAMYLCASSLVRLATETQYFGPGTRLLVL.